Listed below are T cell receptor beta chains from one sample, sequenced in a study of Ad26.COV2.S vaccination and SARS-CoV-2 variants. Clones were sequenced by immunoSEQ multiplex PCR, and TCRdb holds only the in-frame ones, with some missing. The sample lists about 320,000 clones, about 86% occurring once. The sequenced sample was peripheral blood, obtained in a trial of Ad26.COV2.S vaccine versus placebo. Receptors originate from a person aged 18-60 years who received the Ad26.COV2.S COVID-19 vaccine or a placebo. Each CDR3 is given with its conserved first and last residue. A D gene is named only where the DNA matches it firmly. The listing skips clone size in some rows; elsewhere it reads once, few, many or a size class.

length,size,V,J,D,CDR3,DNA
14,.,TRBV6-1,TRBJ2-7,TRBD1,CASSEQGGWFEQYF,TGTGCCAGCAGTGAACAAGGGGGCTGGTTCGAGCAGTACTTC
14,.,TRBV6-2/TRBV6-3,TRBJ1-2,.,CASSYSGQPYGYTF,TGTGCCAGCAGTTACTCTGGACAGCCTTATGGCTACACCTTC
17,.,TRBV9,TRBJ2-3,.,CASSVSGRAQNTDTQYF,TGTGCCAGCAGCGTAAGCGGAAGAGCGCAGAACACAGATACGCAGTATTTT
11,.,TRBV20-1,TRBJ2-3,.,CSASFGDTQYF,TGCAGTGCTAGTTTTGGGGATACGCAGTATTTT
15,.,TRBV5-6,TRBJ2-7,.,CASSSSKVTNYEQYF,TGTGCCAGCAGTTCTTCTAAGGTTACGAACTACGAGCAGTACTTC
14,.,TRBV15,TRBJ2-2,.,CATSRDRPDGELFF,TGTGCCACCAGCAGAGATCGCCCCGACGGGGAGCTGTTTTTT
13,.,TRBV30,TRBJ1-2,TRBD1,CAWSRTGGYGYTF,TGTGCCTGGAGTAGGACAGGAGGCTATGGCTACACCTTC
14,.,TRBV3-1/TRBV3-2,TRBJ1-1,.,CASSQDSGPVRAFF,TGTGCCAGCAGCCAAGATTCCGGGCCCGTGCGAGCTTTCTTT
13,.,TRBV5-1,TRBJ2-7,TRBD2,CASSTGLAYEQYF,TGCGCCAGCAGCACGGGACTAGCCTACGAGCAGTACTTC
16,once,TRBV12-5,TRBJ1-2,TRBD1,CASALSGQDARYGYTF,TGTGCTAGTGCCCTGTCTGGACAGGACGCGAGATATGGCTACACCTTC
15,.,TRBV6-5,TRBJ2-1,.,CASRAYRAPYNEQFF,TGTGCCAGCAGAGCATACAGGGCCCCCTACAATGAGCAGTTCTTC
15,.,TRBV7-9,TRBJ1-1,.,CASSLGGRENTEAFF,TGTGCCAGCAGCCTGGGGGGCAGGGAGAACACTGAAGCTTTCTTT
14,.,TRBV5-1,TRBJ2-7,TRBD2,CASAGTSGSYEQYF,TGCGCCAGCGCTGGGACTAGCGGATCCTACGAGCAGTACTTC
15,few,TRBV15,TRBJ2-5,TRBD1,CATSSGTGPTETQYF,TGTGCCACCAGCAGTGGGACAGGGCCAACGGAGACCCAGTACTTC
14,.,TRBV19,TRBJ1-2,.,CASGRQPPNYGYTF,TGTGCCAGCGGAAGACAGCCTCCTAACTATGGCTACACCTTC
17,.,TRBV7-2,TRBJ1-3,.,CASTPQASRLTGDTIYF,TGTGCCAGCACTCCGCAAGCTAGCCGCCTTACGGGGGACACCATATATTTT
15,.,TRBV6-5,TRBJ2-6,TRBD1,CAARQGSSGANVLTF,TGTGCCGCACGACAGGGCAGCTCTGGGGCCAACGTCCTGACTTTC
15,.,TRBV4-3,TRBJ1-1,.,CASSQDWGGGTEAFF,TGCGCCAGCAGCCAAGACTGGGGGGGTGGCACTGAAGCTTTCTTT
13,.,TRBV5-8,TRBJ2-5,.,CASRPRQEETQYF,TGTGCCAGCAGACCCAGACAGGAAGAGACCCAGTACTTC
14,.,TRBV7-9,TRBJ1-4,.,CASSFYQGNEKLFF,TGTGCCAGCAGCTTCTACCAGGGTAATGAAAAACTGTTTTTT
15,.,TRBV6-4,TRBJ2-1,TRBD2,CASSPGGEDYNEQFF,TGTGCCAGCAGCCCGGGGGGGGAGGACTACAATGAGCAGTTCTTC
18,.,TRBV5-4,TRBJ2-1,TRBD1,CASSNPAWRDRGSNEQFF,TGTGCCAGCAGCAACCCTGCCTGGAGGGACAGGGGGTCCAATGAGCAGTTCTTC
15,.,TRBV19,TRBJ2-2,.,CASSSGQVNTGELFF,TGTGCCAGTAGTAGCGGTCAGGTTAACACCGGGGAGCTGTTTTTT
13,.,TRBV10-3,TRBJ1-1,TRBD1,CAISSGTGSEAFF,TGTGCCATCAGCTCCGGGACAGGGAGTGAAGCTTTCTTT
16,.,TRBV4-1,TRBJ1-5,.,CASSQEGGTVNQPQHF,TGCGCCAGCAGCCAAGAAGGGGGGACGGTCAATCAGCCCCAGCATTTT
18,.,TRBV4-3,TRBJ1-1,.,CASSQDSTSIYRTAEAFF,TGCGCCAGCAGCCAAGACTCGACATCTATCTACCGAACGGCTGAAGCTTTCTTT
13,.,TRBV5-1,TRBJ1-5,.,CASSPTPDQPQHF,TGCGCCAGCAGCCCCACTCCGGATCAGCCCCAGCATTTT
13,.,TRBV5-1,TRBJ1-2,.,CASSLDGMRGYTF,TGCGCCAGCAGCTTGGACGGGATGCGAGGCTACACCTTC
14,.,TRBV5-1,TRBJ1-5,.,CASSPGEGNQPQHF,TGCGCCAGCAGCCCGGGGGAGGGGAATCAGCCCCAGCATTTT
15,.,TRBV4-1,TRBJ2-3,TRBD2,CASSQGLASTDTQYF,TGCGCCAGCAGCCAAGGACTAGCCAGCACAGATACGCAGTATTTT
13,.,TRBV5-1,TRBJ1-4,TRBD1,CASSLGQGEKLFF,TGCGCCAGCAGCTTGGGACAGGGGGAAAAACTGTTTTTT
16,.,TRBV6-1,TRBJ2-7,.,CASSEPEVGSPYEQYF,TGTGCCAGCAGTGAACCCGAGGTCGGCAGCCCCTACGAGCAGTACTTC
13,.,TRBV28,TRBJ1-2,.,CASSLRAPPSYTF,TGTGCCAGCAGTTTAAGGGCGCCGCCGTCCTACACCTTC
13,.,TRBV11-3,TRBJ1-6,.,CASSRGRNSPLHF,TGTGCCAGCAGCCGGGGCCGTAATTCACCCCTCCACTTT
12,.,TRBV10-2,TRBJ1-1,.,CAARWGNTEAFF,TGCGCCGCACGATGGGGGAACACTGAAGCTTTCTTT
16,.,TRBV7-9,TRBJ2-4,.,CASSPRDPVSGNIQYF,TGTGCCAGCAGCCCCCGGGACCCCGTTTCGGGAAACATTCAGTACTTC
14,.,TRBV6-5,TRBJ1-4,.,CASLLGATNEKLFF,TGTGCCAGCCTCCTCGGGGCAACTAATGAAAAACTGTTTTTT